This T cell receptor beta chain was recorded in a study of identifying expanded T cells in peripheral blood. Whole-study results and caveats: Clone count variance between roughly 2-week samples rose with total template count. Differentially abundant clones: roughly 1.2 between replicates, around 16 at around 14 days, less than 25 at four.

During the collection period, no donor immune events like infections were recorded. A word on this clone: The antigen is not known.

TCRdb keeps only in-frame clones here, not all; method: immunoSEQ multiplex PCR. The sample has about 52,000 clones; roughly 82% are singletons. This receptor was identified in a person aged 18 to 70 in good health. The sample comprised blood.

CDR3 sequence reads: CASSTQETSGNTIYF. For the CDR3, the DNA is TGCGCCAGCAGTACTCAGGAAACCTCTGGAAACACCATATATTTT. The V gene is TRBV4-3, the J gene TRBJ1-3; no definite D call. Germline V gene sequence: CDR1 LGHNA, CDR2 YSLEER. The CDR3 length is 15 residues. V lost 6 bases and J lost 0, with 12 bases in between.